The following is a T cell receptor beta chain sequence with its context. The target antigen is unknown. The data belong to a study of T cells in Graves' hyperthyroidism and ophthalmopathy. For the study at large: The blood sample was taken at first diagnosis, before treatment began.

Authors of the study amplified TCR beta CDR3 regions from RNA transcripts. A set of HTBI primers served as the primers for a first-round RT-PCR of the TCR CDR3. TCRdb itself ran the multiplex PCR reads through MiXCR, one entry per CDR3 protein. Found here are around 450,000 distinct CDR3 sequences, roughly an eighth of them singletons; the top ten hold about 5%. The study's findings and limits: The majority of expanded thyroid clonotypes above 0.001 also appeared in blood.

The CDR3 has 15 amino acids. V trimming: 4 bases; J trimming: 7 bases; junction bases outside the gene matches: 7. CDR1 is LNHDA and CDR2 is SQIVND in the germline V gene (reference sequence). Uncontrolled infections, other autoimmune diseases, pregnancy or lactation led to exclusion of patients. This receptor was taken from a woman aged 18-29 years with Graves' hyperthyroidism. Material for sequencing was blood. V gene TRBV19 combines with J gene TRBJ2-1; 10 bases align to TRBD1. Written as DNA, the CDR3 is TGTGCCAGTAGTACCCTACGGGACAGGGGAAATGAGCAGTTCTTC. Protein: CASSTLRDRGNEQFF.